A single T cell receptor (beta chain) is shown here with its context. These data originate in a study of blood T cell repertoires in COVID-19. TCRdb's copy holds only in-frame clones and misses some; the assay was immunoSEQ multiplex PCR. The sample carries roughly 40,000 clones, about 86% recorded once. V was pared by 0 bases and J by 5 bases, with 0 bases of the junction left unmatched. This CDR3 is 13 amino acids long. CDR1 and CDR2 from the germline V gene are MNHEY and SVGEGT. Specimen: peripheral blood. The TCR was taken from a man aged 65-85 years with acute or convalescent COVID-19. The chain is built from TRBV6-2 or TRBV6-3 and TRBJ1-1; TRBD1 matches at 7 bases. CDR3 coding DNA: TGTGCCAGCAGTTACTCACAGGGGACTGAAGCTTTCTTT. Translation gives CASSYSQGTEAFF.